This entry lists 23 T cell receptor beta chains sequenced from one sample in a study of beta chain features in type 1 diabetes. Expressed TCRB transcripts were sequenced because the isolated RNA had all been reverse transcribed beforehand. Only in-frame clones appear in the TCRdb table, and some are missing; sequencing was by immunoSEQ multiplex PCR. The data hold a few hundred thousand clones, with 9.6% observed a single time. Sequenced material: naive CD4+ T cells from blood. The receptor source for this set is a woman aged 18-29 years in good health.

This clone was counted only a few times. V and J are TRBV7-2 and TRBJ1-1; D perhaps matches TRBD1 (6 bases). This CDR3 region has 16 residues. V lost 5 bases and J 5 bases, leaving 21 bases between the germline ends. Germline assignment: CDR1 SGHTA and CDR2 FQGNSA. CDR3 protein: CASSPRGTMKETEAFF. For the CDR3, the DNA is TGTGCCAGCAGCCCGAGGGGGACTATGAAGGAAACTGAAGCTTTCTTT. The full variable domain, completed using reference TRBV7-2 and TRBJ1-1, is GAGVSQSPSNKVTEKGKDVELRCDPISGHTALYWYRQSLGQGLEFLIYFQGNSAPDKSGLPSDRFSAERTGGSVSTLTIQRTQQEDSAVYLCASSPRGTMKETEAFFGQGTRLTVV.

This clone was found a few times. The V and J genes are TRBV7-9 and TRBJ2-7, with TRBD1 matching 11 bases. This CDR3 has 17 residues. CDR1 is SEHNR, CDR2 FQNEAQ, per germline (reference sequence). Trimming removed 4 bases from V and 5 bases from J; junction bases left unmatched: 13. Here the CDR3 DNA reads TGTGCCAGCAGCTCAACCCGGGACAGGGGGAAGGTCCACGAGCAGTACTTC. Its protein is CASSSTRDRGKVHEQYF.

The V call is TRBV18, the J call TRBJ1-5; D not resolved. This CDR3 contains 15 residues. CDR1 and CDR2 from the germline V gene are KGHSH and LQKENI. V shed 3 bases and J shed 8 bases, with 17 bases lying between them. CDR3 nucleotides: TGTGCCAGCTCACCGGGAGACCTGGTCGCAGAGCCCCAGCATTTT. As protein: CASSPGDLVAEPQHF.

The rearrangement links TRBV2 to TRBJ1-2; TRBD1 is a possible D gene (5 bases). V lost 6 bases and J lost 8, with 10 bases in between. CDR3 length equals 11 residues. Germline V CDR1 and CDR2: SNHLY, FYNNEI. CDR3 loop: CASRRQTGYTF. CDR3 in DNA: TGTGCCAGCAGGAGACAGACGGGCTACACCTTC.

The CDR3 DNA reads as TGTGCCTGGACTGTGCTAGCGGGAGGTCCCATTCAGTACTTC. It yields the protein CAWTVLAGGPIQYF. This rearrangement joins TRBV30 to TRBJ2-4, with TRBD2 matching 11 bases. The V gene's germline CDR1 is GTSNPN and CDR2 SVGIG (reference sequence). The CDR3 spans 14 residues. After removal of 4 bases from V and 9 bases from J, the junction contained 8 bases not matched to a gene.

The genes are TRBV4-1 and TRBJ2-2, with TRBD2 as a possible D gene (7 bases). The CDR3 contains 16 residues. V lost 3 bases and J 5 bases, leaving 16 bases between the germline ends. CDR1 MGHRA and CDR2 YSYEKL come from the germline V gene. CDR3 protein: CASSHLDGGRTGELFF. The CDR3, as DNA: TGCGCCAGCAGCCACCTAGACGGGGGGCGGACCGGGGAGCTGTTTTTT.

The V and J genes are TRBV27 and TRBJ2-7, with D perhaps matching TRBD2 (5 bases). The germline gives CDR1 MNHEY, CDR2 SMNVEV (reference sequence). The CDR3 sequence is 13 residues long. Trimming stripped 6 bases from V and 0 bases from J, with 9 bases between. This CDR3 is CASRPRGSYEQYF. The CDR3 DNA follows: TGTGCCAGCAGACCCCGGGGCTCCTACGAGCAGTACTTC.

This clone was detected a few times. The chain uses TRBV5-1 and TRBJ2-2; TRBD1 matches 12 bases. The CDR3 totals 17 residues. J lost 4 bases, V lost 3 bases, and 7 bases had no gene match. CDR1 is SGHRS, CDR2 YFSETQ, per germline. The CDR3 spells CASSSGQGAGGTGELFF. The CDR3 DNA follows: TGCGCCAGCAGCTCGGGACAGGGGGCAGGTGGCACCGGGGAGCTGTTTTTT.

The chain is built from TRBV6-1 and TRBJ2-1; perhaps TRBD2 as D (7 bases). The ends were cut back, 10 bases at V and 8 bases at J, with 21 bases in the middle. Germline values: CDR1 MNHNS, CDR2 SASEGT. The CDR3 extends over 14 amino acids. The CDR3 DNA is TGTGCCATCACCCCACGGCGGGGGCCCCATGAGCAGTTCTTC. Its translation is CAITPRRGPHEQFF.

CDR3 protein: CASSFGQTRGNTEAFF. CDR3 DNA: TGCGCCAGCAGCTTCGGACAGACGAGGGGGAACACTGAAGCTTTCTTT. This chain uses TRBV5-1 with TRBJ1-1, with D possibly being TRBD1 (6 bases). The V and J ends lost 2 bases and 1 base respectively, with 15 bases between them. The CDR3 contains 16 residues. The germline CDR1 and CDR2 sequences are SGHRS and YFSETQ.

This clone appeared a few times. The same CDR3 arises from other DNA sequences in this sample as well. The DNA for the CDR3 is TGTGCCAGCAGCCCCGGGGGAGGGTACGAGCAGTACTTC. Protein product: CASSPGGGYEQYF. This chain links TRBV7-9 with TRBJ2-7, with 7 bases that match TRBD2. CDR3 length equals 13 residues. Germline lookup yields CDR1 SEHNR and CDR2 FQNEAQ (reference sequence). V gave up 5 bases and J gave up 4 bases; unmatched junction bases: 5.

This clone showed up just a few times. The chain couples TRBV9 to TRBJ1-5; TRBD1 matches 9 bases. This CDR3 region has 15 residues. CDR1 and CDR2 from the germline V gene are SGDLS and YYNGEE. With 3 bases clipped from V and 3 bases from J, the junction kept 4 bases outside the gene matches. CDR3 region: CASSAGTGYNQPQHF. CDR3 coding DNA: TGTGCCAGCAGCGCCGGGACAGGGTACAATCAGCCCCAGCATTTT.

The V call is TRBV10-3, the J call TRBJ2-6; TRBD1 aligns across 8 bases. V shed 3 bases and J 0 bases; nucleotides not matched to a gene: 7. The V gene's germline CDR1 is ENHRY and CDR2 SYGVKD. The CDR3 spans 18 residues. The CDR3 sequence is CAISERDRSVSGANVLTF. The CDR3 nucleotides read TGTGCCATCAGTGAAAGGGACAGGTCTGTCTCTGGGGCCAACGTCCTGACTTTC.

This clone has a handful of counts. J is TRBJ1-2 and V is TRBV7-9; TRBD1 aligns across 8 bases. J was trimmed by 8 bases and V by 5 bases; bases with no gene match: 7. Germline CDR1 and CDR2: SEHNR and FQNEAQ (reference sequence). The CDR3 runs to 13 residues. CDR3 amino acids: CASSILQGDGYTF. The CDR3 DNA sequence: TGTGCCAGCAGCATATTACAGGGGGACGGCTACACCTTC.

The rearrangement joins TRBV7-6 to TRBJ2-4, with TRBD1 matching over 8 bases. Germline V CDR1 and CDR2: SGHVS, FNYEAQ. The CDR3 has 19 amino acids. After removal of 3 bases from V and 0 bases from J, the junction contained 13 bases not matched to a gene. The CDR3 is CASSLAGQGEFLAKNIQYF. In nucleotides, the CDR3 is TGTGCCAGCAGCTTGGCTGGACAGGGAGAATTCCTAGCCAAAAACATTCAGTACTTC.

V usage is TRBV5-1 and J usage is TRBJ2-2, with 9 nucleotides matching TRBD1. J gave up 6 bases and V 3 bases, and 9 bases lay outside the gene matches. This CDR3 is 16 amino acids long. Germline CDR1 reads SGHRS; CDR2 reads YFSETQ. The CDR3: CASSSDRGNVPGELFF. As DNA, the CDR3 is TGCGCCAGCAGCTCGGACAGGGGAAATGTTCCCGGGGAGCTGTTTTTT.

This clone was picked up a small number of times. The chain joins TRBV7-2 to TRBJ2-7; 7 positions match TRBD2. Trimming removed 2 bases from V and 2 bases from J; junction bases left unmatched: 6. Looked up from germline, CDR1 is SGHTA and CDR2 is FQGNSA. This CDR3 has 15 residues. The CDR3 DNA follows: TGTGCCAGCAGCTTAACAAGCGGGGAGACCTACGAGCAGTACTTC. Translated, it gives CASSLTSGETYEQYF.

The chain combines TRBV25-1 with TRBJ2-4; 8 bases are shared with TRBD1. Losses at the gene ends were 0 bases for V and 3 bases for J; bases not matched to a gene: 7. The CDR3 loop spans 17 amino acids. Per the germline V gene, CDR1 is MGHDK and CDR2 is SYGVNS. The chain's CDR3 is CASSEYPGGVGKNIQYF. Written as DNA, the CDR3 is TGTGCCAGCAGTGAATACCCAGGGGGCGTCGGCAAAAACATTCAGTACTTC.

The chain carries TRBV6-1 and TRBJ2-4; 8 positions match TRBD2. V was pared by 9 bases and J by 6 bases, with 7 bases of the junction left unmatched. This CDR3 is built from 13 residues. Germline assignment: CDR1 MNHNS and CDR2 SASEGT. The chain's CDR3 is CASTRGAVNIQYF. As DNA, the CDR3 is TGTGCCAGTACGCGGGGGGCCGTAAACATTCAGTACTTC.

There are a few counts of this clone. This chain connects TRBV2 to TRBJ1-4; TRBD1 is a possible D gene (6 bases). This CDR3 has 15 amino acids. V lost 5 bases and J 8 bases, leaving 18 bases between the germline ends. The germline gives CDR1 SNHLY, CDR2 FYNNEI. Here the CDR3 DNA reads TGTGCCAGCAGTAGACAGGTGGGGAACGCCGAAAAACTGTTTTTT. It encodes CASSRQVGNAEKLFF.

The CDR3 sequence is CAWSLGDRGLYGYTF. For the CDR3, the DNA is TGTGCCTGGAGTTTGGGGGACAGGGGGCTCTATGGCTACACCTTC. The J gene is TRBJ1-2, the V gene TRBV30, with 12 nucleotides matching TRBD1. The CDR3 has 15 amino acids. V lost 2 bases to trimming and J lost 4 bases; unmatched junction nucleotides: 5. Germline-derived CDR1 and CDR2 are GTSNPN and SVGIG (reference sequence).

This clone was observed at least ten times. The chain is built from TRBV7-9 and TRBJ1-6; D gene ambiguous. CDR1 is SEHNR and CDR2 is FQNEAQ in the germline V gene (reference sequence). This CDR3 region has 12 residues. V lost 5 bases, J lost 7 bases, and 6 bases lay in between. The CDR3 coding sequence is TGTGCCAGCAGCCCGACAAATTCACCCCTCCACTTT. It translates to CASSPTNSPLHF.

This clone has more than one count but fewer than ten. This chain connects TRBV6-4 to TRBJ2-3; unclear D gene. Trimming removed 2 bases from V and 1 base from J, with 10 bases in between. The CDR3 totals 15 residues. CDR1 and CDR2 from the germline V gene are MRHNA and SNTAGT. CDR3 in amino acids: CASSDTGARTDTQYF. CDR3 bases: TGTGCCAGCAGTGACACCGGTGCCCGCACAGATACGCAGTATTTT.